One sample yielded the 20 T cell receptor beta chains listed below, sequenced in a study of identical twins. Using its own MiXCR run on the 5' RACE reads, TCRdb lists one record per CDR3 protein. Of about 1.7 million distinct CDR3 sequences in the sample, 32% were seen once. The specimen was cord blood. Receptors originate from a newborn girl in good health.

The chain is built from TRBV9 and TRBJ2-1; no clear D gene. Germline CDR1 reads SGDLS; CDR2 reads YYNGEE. The CDR3 has 12 residues. V was pared by 3 bases and J by 8 bases, with 9 bases between. The chain's CDR3 is CASSGGGHEQFF. The CDR3 DNA reads TGTGCCAGCAGCGGCGGCGGTCATGAGCAGTTCTTC.

This clonotype was counted a few times. The chain recombines TRBV20-1 with TRBJ2-7; 8 nucleotides match TRBD1. The germline V gene has CDR1 DFQATT and CDR2 SNEGSKA (reference sequence). Losses at the gene ends were 5 bases for V and 0 bases for J; bases not matched to a gene: 6. The CDR3 consists of 14 residues. The CDR3 bases are TGCAGTGCTTACCCCAGGGGGCGCTCCTACGAGCAGTACTTC. Residues: CSAYPRGRSYEQYF.

In this sample, this clonotype turned up a few times. The rearrangement joins TRBV21-1 to TRBJ2-7. TRBV21-1 is a known pseudogene. The CDR3 is 12 residues long. Here the CDR3 reads CASLATSYEQYF. The CDR3 DNA follows: TGTGCCTCACTAGCGACCTCCTACGAGCAGTACTTC.

The chain couples TRBV20-1 to TRBJ1-5; D is ambiguous. The CDR3 is made up of 14 amino acids. Trimming removed 0 bases from V and 3 bases from J, with 9 bases in between. Germline assignment: CDR1 DFQATT and CDR2 SNEGSKA (reference sequence). CDR3 sequence: CSARDQPPNQPQHF. DNA of the CDR3: TGCAGTGCTAGAGACCAACCTCCCAATCAGCCCCAGCATTTT.

The chain carries TRBV24-1 and TRBJ2-1, with 15 nucleotides matching TRBD2. The J segment lost 9 bases and the V segment lost 4 bases, leaving 9 bases of the junction unmatched. This CDR3 contains 17 residues. The germline V gene has CDR1 KGHDR and CDR2 SFDVKD. The CDR3 nucleotides read TGTGCCACCAGTGACCACTATAGGACTAGCGGGAGGGGTGAGCAGTTCTTC. Protein: CATSDHYRTSGRGEQFF.

This clonotype showed up just a few times. The chain is built from TRBV12-3 or TRBV12-4 and TRBJ1-3, with D hard to call. This CDR3 has 13 residues. V lost 6 bases, J lost 3 bases, and 9 bases lay in between. CDR3 DNA sequence: TGTGCCAGCAGCTGGACGGATGGAAACACCATATATTTT. The encoded protein is CASSWTDGNTIYF.

This sequence joins TRBV7-9 and TRBJ2-1; D possibly corresponds to TRBD2 (5 bases). V shed 7 bases and J shed 3 bases, with 16 bases lying between them. The V gene's germline CDR1 is SEHNR and CDR2 FQNEAQ (reference sequence). The CDR3 totals 15 residues. In nucleotides, the CDR3 is TGTGCCAGCAATGGTGGGATAGCGTTCTACAATGAGCAGTTCTTC. Its protein is CASNGGIAFYNEQFF.

V and J are TRBV28 and TRBJ1-5; weak D call: TRBD1 (6 bases). The V end lost 2 bases, the J end lost 6 bases, and 11 bases lay between the germline ends. The CDR3 sequence is 14 residues long. Per germline, CDR1 MDHEN and CDR2 SYDVKM. CDR3 residues: CASSLEAGAQPQHF. In DNA, the CDR3 is TGTGCCAGCAGTTTAGAGGCAGGGGCTCAGCCCCAGCATTTT.

This clonotype turned up a few times. The V and J genes are TRBV10-3 and TRBJ2-7; weak D call: TRBD2 (5 bases). CDR3 length equals 13 residues. CDR1 and CDR2 from the germline V gene are ENHRY and SYGVKD. Between the trimmed V and J ends, which lost 5 bases and 7 bases, there was a span of 15 bases. DNA of the CDR3: TGTGCCATCAGTAGCGGCTCCTACAATGAGCAGTACTTC. Translating it yields CAISSGSYNEQYF.

V usage is TRBV28 and J usage is TRBJ2-3, with a tentative D call TRBD1 (6 bases). V lost 5 bases and J 2 bases, leaving 11 bases between the germline ends. The germline V gene encodes CDR1 MDHEN and CDR2 SYDVKM. The CDR3 runs to 14 residues. DNA of the CDR3: TGTGCCAGCAGTCGCAGGGGCCCCACAGATACGCAGTATTTT. Protein product: CASSRRGPTDTQYF.

This chain uses TRBV6-1 with TRBJ1-6; D not certain. Germline CDR1 reads MNHNS; CDR2 reads SASEGT. The germline V and J ends were trimmed by 7 bases and 0 bases, with 16 bases remaining between them. The CDR3 has 17 residues. The CDR3, as DNA: TGTGCCAGCACGGAGACCGCGTCGAGCTCCTATAATTCACCCCTCCACTTT. This codes for CASTETASSSYNSPLHF.

The chain couples TRBV11-2 to TRBJ2-2; no clear D. Per germline, CDR1 SGHAT and CDR2 FQNNGV. The CDR3 covers 12 residues. The V and J ends lost 1 base and 9 bases respectively, with 6 bases between them. This chain's CDR3 is CASSLGVRELFF. In DNA form, the CDR3 reads TGTGCCAGCAGCTTAGGGGTGCGGGAGCTGTTTTTT. Together with reference TRBV11-2 and TRBJ2-2, the CDR3 gives the full variable domain: EAGVAQSPRYKIIEKRQSVAFWCNPISGHATLYWYQQILGQGPKLLIQFQNNGVVDDSQLPKDRFSAERLKGVDSTLKIQPAKLEDSAVYLCASSLGVRELFFGEGSRLTVL.

The chain is built from TRBV6-6 and TRBJ1-1; TRBD1 is a possible D gene (6 bases). The CDR3 totals 12 residues. Trimming pared 6 bases from V and 11 bases from J, leaving 16 bases between. CDR1 is MNHNY, CDR2 SVGAGI, per germline (reference sequence). CDR3 sequence reads: CASSLSQGSAFF. The CDR3 DNA reads as TGTGCCAGCAGCCTTTCCCAGGGGAGTGCTTTCTTT.

As for this clonotype: The junction departs from germline at one end; a sequencing error may be responsible. This chain uses TRBV30 with TRBJ1-2, with 7 bases matching TRBD1. Germline V lookup: CDR1 GTSNPN, CDR2 SVGIG (reference sequence). The CDR3 spans 15 residues. This chain's CDR3 is CARSPGDRVNYGYTF. Here the CDR3 DNA reads TGTGCCCGGAGTCCCGGTGACAGGGTTAACTATGGCTACACCTTC.

V usage is TRBV7-9 and J usage is TRBJ2-7; the D gene is possibly TRBD1 (6 bases). From germline, CDR1 is SEHNR and CDR2 FQNEAQ (reference sequence). There are 13 residues in the CDR3. With 5 bases removed from V and 5 bases from J, the gap between germline ends came to 13 bases. The CDR3 bases are TGTGCCAGCAGCGTACAGGGTGGCCACGAGCAGTACTTC. It yields the protein CASSVQGGHEQYF. The entire variable domain, with the rest obtained from reference TRBV7-9 and TRBJ2-7, is as follows: DTGVSQNPRHKITKRGQNVTFRCDPISEHNRLYWYRQTLGQGPEFLTYFQNEAQLEKSRLLSDRFSAERPKGSFSTLEIQRTEQGDSAMYLCASSVQGGHEQYFGPGTRLTVT.

The V gene is TRBV6-1, the J gene TRBJ1-5; the D is unclear. Looked up from germline, CDR1 is MNHNS and CDR2 is SASEGT. The CDR3 loop spans 17 amino acids. The V end was cut by 2 bases, the J end by 3 bases, with 17 bases between. The CDR3 sequence is CASSEKPRTAINQPQHF. The CDR3 nucleotides are TGTGCCAGCAGTGAAAAACCCCGGACGGCCATCAATCAGCCCCAGCATTTT.

Concerning this clonotype itself: It may be a read error: a sequence one base away is much more abundant. This chain uses TRBV3-1 with TRBJ2-3, with 12 bases matching TRBD1. The CDR3 contains 16 residues. Germline V gene data show CDR1 as LGHDT and CDR2 as YNNKEL (reference sequence). The CDR3 DNA reads as TGTGCCGGCAGCCAAGGGGACAGGGGGCGTACGGATACGCAGTATTTT. Translating it yields CAGSQGDRGRTDTQYF.

V gene TRBV20-1 combines with J gene TRBJ1-5; D unclear. Germline-derived CDR1 and CDR2 are DFQATT and SNEGSKA (reference sequence). Trimming took off 0 bases at V and 3 bases at J, with 3 bases between the two ends. The length of the CDR3 is 12 residues. CDR3 nucleotide sequence: TGCAGTGCTAGAGAAGCCAATCAGCCCCAGCATTTT. Protein: CSAREANQPQHF.

This clonotype was seen a handful of times. The chain couples TRBV21-1 to TRBJ2-7; the tabulated D call, TRBD1, remains unverified against the DNA. TRBV21-1 is a known pseudogene. The length of the CDR3 is 15 residues. CDR3 sequence: CASSKRGGFSYEQYF. The DNA of the CDR3 is TGTGCCAGCAGCAAAAGGGGGGGGTTCTCCTACGAGCAGTACTTC.

Notes on this clonotype: The junction departs from the called germline gene at one end, perhaps through a read error. The J gene is TRBJ1-2, the V gene TRBV18; the D is unclear. In germline, CDR1 is KGHSH, CDR2 LQKENI. CDR3 length equals 15 residues. Written as DNA, the CDR3 is TGTGCCAGCACACCCGAGATTGTAGCTAACTATGGCTACACCTTC. Its translation is CASTPEIVANYGYTF.